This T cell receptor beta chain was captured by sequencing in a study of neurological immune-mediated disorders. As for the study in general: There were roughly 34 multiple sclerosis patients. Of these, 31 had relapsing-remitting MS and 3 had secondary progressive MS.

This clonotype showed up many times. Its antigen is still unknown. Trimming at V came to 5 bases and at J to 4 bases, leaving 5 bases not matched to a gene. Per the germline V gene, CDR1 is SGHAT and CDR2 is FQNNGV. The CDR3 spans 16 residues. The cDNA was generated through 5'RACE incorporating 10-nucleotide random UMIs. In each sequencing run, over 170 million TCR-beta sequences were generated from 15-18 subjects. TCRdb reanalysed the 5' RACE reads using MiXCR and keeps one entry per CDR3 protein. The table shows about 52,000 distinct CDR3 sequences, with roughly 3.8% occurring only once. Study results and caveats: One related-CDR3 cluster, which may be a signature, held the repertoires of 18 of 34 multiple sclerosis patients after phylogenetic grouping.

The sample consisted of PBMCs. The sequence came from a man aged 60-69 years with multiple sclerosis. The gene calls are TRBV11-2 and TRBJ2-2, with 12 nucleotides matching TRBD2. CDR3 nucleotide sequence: TGTGCCAGCAGCGCCCCTAGCGGGGGGGCCACCGGGGAGCTGTTTTTT. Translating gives CASSAPSGGATGELFF.